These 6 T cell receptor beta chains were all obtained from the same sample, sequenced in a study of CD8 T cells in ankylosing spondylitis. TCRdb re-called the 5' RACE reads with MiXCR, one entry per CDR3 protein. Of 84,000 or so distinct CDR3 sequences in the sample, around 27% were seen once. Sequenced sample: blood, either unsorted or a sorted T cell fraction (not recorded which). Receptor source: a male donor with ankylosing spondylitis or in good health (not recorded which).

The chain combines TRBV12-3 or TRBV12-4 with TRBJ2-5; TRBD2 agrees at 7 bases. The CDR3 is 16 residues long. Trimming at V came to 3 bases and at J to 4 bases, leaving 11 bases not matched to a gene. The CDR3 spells CASSLGAGLWGETQYF. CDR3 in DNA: TGTGCCAGCAGTTTGGGAGCGGGATTGTGGGGAGAGACCCAGTACTTC.

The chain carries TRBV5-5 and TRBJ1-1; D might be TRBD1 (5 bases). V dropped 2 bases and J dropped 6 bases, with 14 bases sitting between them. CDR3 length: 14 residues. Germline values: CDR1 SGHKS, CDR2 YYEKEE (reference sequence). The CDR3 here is CASSLSFGGAEAFF. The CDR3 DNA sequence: TGTGCCAGCAGCTTATCTTTTGGGGGTGCTGAAGCTTTCTTT.

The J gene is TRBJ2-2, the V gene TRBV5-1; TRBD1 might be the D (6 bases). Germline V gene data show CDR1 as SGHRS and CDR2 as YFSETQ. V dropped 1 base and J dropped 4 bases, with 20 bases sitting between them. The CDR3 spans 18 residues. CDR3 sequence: CASSLWQGGLRRTGELFF. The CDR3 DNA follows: TGCGCCAGCAGCTTGTGGCAAGGGGGTCTTCGCCGCACCGGGGAGCTGTTTTTT.

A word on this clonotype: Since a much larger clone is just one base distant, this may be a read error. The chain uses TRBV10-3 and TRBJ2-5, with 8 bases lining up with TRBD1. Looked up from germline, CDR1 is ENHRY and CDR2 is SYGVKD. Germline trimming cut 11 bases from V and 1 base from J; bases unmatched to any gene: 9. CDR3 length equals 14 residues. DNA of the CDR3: TGTGCCGTGGCAGACAGGGGAACCCAAGAGACCCAGTACTTC. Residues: CAVADRGTQETQYF.

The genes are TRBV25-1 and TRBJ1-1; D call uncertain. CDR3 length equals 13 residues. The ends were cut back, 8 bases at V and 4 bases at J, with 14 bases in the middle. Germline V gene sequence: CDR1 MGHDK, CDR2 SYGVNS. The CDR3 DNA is TGTGCCAGCTCGGGATGGAGGGTCACTGAAGCTTTCTTT. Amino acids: CASSGWRVTEAFF. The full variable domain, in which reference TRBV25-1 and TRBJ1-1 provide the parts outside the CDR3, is EADIYQTPRYLVIGTGKKITLECSQTMGHDKMYWYQQDPGMELHLIHYSYGVNSTEKGDLSSESTVSRIRTEHFPLTLESARPSHTSQYLCASSGWRVTEAFFGQGTRLTVV.

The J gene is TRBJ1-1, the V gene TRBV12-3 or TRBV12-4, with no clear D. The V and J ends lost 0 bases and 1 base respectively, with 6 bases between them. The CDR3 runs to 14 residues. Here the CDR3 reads CASSLASGNTEAFF. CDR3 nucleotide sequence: TGTGCCAGCAGTTTAGCTTCAGGGAACACTGAAGCTTTCTTT.